Listed below are T cell receptor beta chains from one sample, sequenced in a study of T cell repertoires in cytomegalovirus infection. A single record per CDR3 protein comes from TCRdb applying MiXCR to the reads. Here the sample spans under 350,000 distinct CDR3 sequences, roughly 9.3% being singletons. Sequencing was done on a sample of PBMCs. The receptors shown here come from a human donor in good health (CMV status not recorded). Some clones in this sample may be carry-over from other donors' samples. The CDR3 runs from the conserved cysteine through the conserved F or W. D genes are given only for firm matches. Only some rows state a clone size, as once, few, many or a class for expanded clones.

d_gene	v_gene	j_gene	abundance	CDR3aa	CDR3nt
.	TRBV20-1	TRBJ2-3	few	CSATFAGKFTDTQYF	TGCAGTGCTACATTCGCTGGCAAATTCACAGATACGCAGTATTTT
.	TRBV7-9	TRBJ1-1	many	CASSLVGVRGTEAFF	TGTGCCAGCAGCTTAGTCGGCGTGAGGGGAACTGAAGCTTTCTTT
.	TRBV20-1	TRBJ1-1	few	CSARGTITSWNTEAFF	TGCAGTGCTAGAGGGACAATAACCTCATGGAACACTGAAGCTTTCTTT
TRBD2	TRBV7-2	TRBJ2-5	many	CASSLGGAQETQYF	TGTGCCAGCAGCCTCGGGGGGGCCCAAGAGACCCAGTACTTC
.	TRBV28	TRBJ1-1	few	CASSSRNIPEAFF	TGTGCCAGCAGTTCCCGCAATATACCTGAAGCTTTCTTT
.	TRBV27	TRBJ1-1	many	CASTGGGFEAFF	TGTGCCAGCACGGGGGGAGGATTTGAAGCTTTCTTT
.	TRBV28	TRBJ1-1	few	CASMAVERTEAFF	TGTGCCAGCATGGCTGTGGAACGCACTGAAGCTTTCTTT
.	TRBV3-1	TRBJ2-7	many	CASSQDKEQRRYEQYF	TGTGCCAGCAGCCAAGATAAGGAACAGCGGAGATACGAGCAGTACTTC
.	TRBV29-1	TRBJ2-5	few	CSVGLTNFETQYF	TGCAGCGTTGGTCTTACCAATTTCGAGACCCAGTACTTC
.	TRBV27	TRBJ2-7	.	CASSLSLGTVSYEQYF	TGTGCCAGCAGTTTATCTTTGGGGACCGTCTCCTACGAGCAGTACTTC
.	TRBV2	TRBJ2-6	many	CASTTFSGANVLTF	TGTGCCAGCACAACGTTTTCTGGGGCCAACGTCCTGACTTTC
TRBD1	TRBV7-2	TRBJ2-7	many	CASSLATGRFYEQYF	TGTGCCAGCAGCTTAGCGACAGGGCGATTCTACGAGCAGTACTTC
TRBD2	TRBV6-5	TRBJ2-2	many	CASKGGNGGTNTGELFF	TGTGCCAGCAAGGGTGGAAACGGGGGGACGAACACCGGGGAGCTGTTTTTT
.	TRBV13	TRBJ2-7	.	CASSLGTYSYEQYF	TGTGCCAGCAGCTTAGGGACCTACTCCTACGAGCAGTACTTC
TRBD1	TRBV5-4	TRBJ2-3	many	CASSSMDRGADTQYF	TGTGCCAGCAGCTCAATGGACAGGGGAGCAGATACGCAGTATTTT
.	TRBV20-1	TRBJ2-5	.	CSARDDRIRTQYF	TGCAGTGCTAGAGATGACAGGATACGGACCCAGTACTTC
TRBD1	TRBV7-9	TRBJ2-1	many	CASSRRQGHEQFF	TGTGCCAGCAGCCGTCGACAGGGCCATGAGCAGTTCTTC
TRBD1	TRBV20-1	TRBJ2-5	few	CSARRQGSPQETQYF	TGCAGTGCTAGAAGACAGGGGAGTCCCCAAGAGACCCAGTACTTC
TRBD2	TRBV29-1	TRBJ2-3	few	CSVEGQRGIIDTQYF	TGCAGCGTTGAAGGGCAGCGGGGGATAATAGATACGCAGTATTTT
.	TRBV29-1	TRBJ1-1	many	CISIRLLNTEAFF	TGCATCAGCATTAGACTCTTGAACACTGAAGCTTTCTTT
TRBD2	TRBV20-1	TRBJ2-7	.	CSARRGLAYEQYF	TGCAGTGCTCGAAGGGGACTAGCCTACGAGCAGTACTTC
TRBD2	TRBV20-1	TRBJ2-1	many	CSASGLAGRYEQFF	TGCAGTGCCTCGGGACTAGCGGGGCGGTATGAGCAGTTCTTC
TRBD1	TRBV7-9	TRBJ2-2	many	CASSAGQGVSTGELFF	TGTGCCAGCAGCGCCGGACAGGGGGTCTCCACCGGGGAGCTGTTTTTT
.	TRBV20-1	TRBJ2-3	many	CSAIRGVSTDTQYF	TGCAGTGCAATACGGGGAGTTTCCACAGATACGCAGTATTTT
.	TRBV20-1	TRBJ1-5	few	CSASRGDQPQHF	TGCAGTGCTAGTAGGGGGGATCAGCCCCAGCATTTT
.	TRBV11-2	TRBJ2-5	many	CASSPRFGETQYF	TGTGCCAGCAGCCCAAGGTTTGGAGAGACCCAGTACTTC
.	TRBV4-3	TRBJ2-2	few	CASSQGGSTNTGELFF	TGCGCCAGCAGTCAGGGGGGCAGTACGAACACCGGGGAGCTGTTTTTT
TRBD1	TRBV6-6	TRBJ2-5	many	CASTLFTGGQETQYF	TGTGCCAGCACCTTATTTACAGGGGGTCAAGAGACCCAGTACTTC
.	TRBV20-1	TRBJ2-3	many	CSARRGAYTDTQYF	TGCAGTGCTAGACGAGGGGCTTACACAGATACGCAGTATTTT
TRBD2	TRBV25-1	TRBJ2-1	many	CASSAGGYNEQFF	TGTGCCAGCAGTGCCGGGGGGTACAATGAGCAGTTCTTC
.	TRBV6-2/TRBV6-3	TRBJ2-1	many	CASSYLVTGGINNEQFF	TGTGCCAGCAGTTACCTCGTTACGGGGGGCATCAACAATGAGCAGTTCTTC
.	TRBV5-6	TRBJ1-2	few	CASSFRAHYGYTF	TGTGCCAGCAGCTTTCGGGCTCACTATGGCTACACCTTC